This is a list of T cell receptor beta chains from one sample in a study of blood T cell repertoires in COVID-19. Data came from immunoSEQ multiplex PCR; TCRdb stores just in-frame clones and leaves some out. The sample includes under 200,000 clones, about 85% seen only once; the top ten take around 5.2%. Sequencing was done on a sample of peripheral blood. These receptors all come from a woman older than 75 with acute or convalescent COVID-19. CDR3s include the opening cysteine and the closing phenylalanine or tryptophan. The order of the fields is clone size, D gene, V gene, J gene, CDR3 protein, CDR3 DNA. A D gene is named only where the DNA matches it firmly. A clone size is listed for some rows: how often the clone was seen (once, few, many), or a class if it is expanded.

>-|TRBD2|TRBV7-8|TRBJ2-7
CARASDPTASGNNLSYEQYF
TGTGCCAGAGCCTCCGACCCAACGGCTAGCGGGAACAACCTGTCCTACGAGCAGTACTTC
>-|-|TRBV7-9|TRBJ2-7
CASSLAGGYEQYF
TGTGCCAGCAGCTTGGCCGGGGGCTACGAGCAGTACTTC
>-|TRBD2|TRBV4-3|TRBJ2-7
CASSMREGDYEQYF
TGCGCCAGCAGTATGAGGGAGGGAGATTACGAGCAGTACTTC
>-|-|TRBV27|TRBJ2-7
CASSFSNFYEQYF
TGTGCCAGCAGTTTCTCTAATTTCTACGAGCAGTACTTC
>-|TRBD1|TRBV6-4|TRBJ1-1
CASRKQGADTEAFF
TGTGCCAGCAGGAAACAGGGGGCGGACACTGAAGCTTTCTTT
>-|TRBD1|TRBV14|TRBJ1-1
CASSRGGALLNTEAFF
TGTGCCAGCAGCAGAGGGGGCGCCCTCCTGAACACTGAAGCTTTCTTT
>-|-|TRBV9|TRBJ1-2
CASNRGAPNYGYTF
TGTGCCAGCAATCGGGGAGCCCCGAACTATGGCTACACCTTC
>-|-|TRBV5-1|TRBJ2-7
CASSLFFGQEGEQYF
TGCGCCAGCAGCTTGTTCTTCGGGCAGGAGGGCGAGCAGTACTTC
>-|TRBD1|TRBV6-2/TRBV6-3|TRBJ1-1
CASSFVGQKNTEAFF
TGTGCCAGCAGTTTTGTGGGACAGAAGAACACTGAAGCTTTCTTT
>-|-|TRBV7-2|TRBJ1-1
CASSPPGRTEAFF
TGTGCCAGCAGCCCCCCAGGGAGGACTGAAGCTTTCTTT
>-|-|TRBV4-1|TRBJ1-1
CASSQGGPTEAFF
TGCGCCAGCAGCCAAGGGGGGCCCACTGAAGCTTTCTTT
>-|TRBD1|TRBV4-3|TRBJ2-7
CASSQDRWQKDEQYF
TGCGCCAGCAGCCAGGACAGGTGGCAGAAGGACGAGCAGTACTTC
>-|TRBD2|TRBV5-1|TRBJ2-3
CASSLAPGGGPDTQYF
TGCGCCAGCAGCTTGGCCCCGGGAGGAGGGCCTGATACGCAGTATTTT
>-|TRBD1|TRBV19|TRBJ1-1
CASSLRQGVSEAFF
TGTGCCAGTAGTTTACGACAGGGGGTTAGCGAAGCTTTCTTT
>-|-|TRBV18|TRBJ1-1
CASSDRNTEAFF
TGTGCCAGCTCCGACAGGAACACTGAAGCTTTCTTT
>once|TRBD2|TRBV11-2|TRBJ2-3
CASSFSLAVDTQYF
TGTGCCAGCAGCTTCTCACTAGCGGTAGATACGCAGTATTTT
>-|-|TRBV5-1|TRBJ1-2
CASSFVGREYGYTF
TGCGCCAGCAGCTTCGTTGGTAGGGAGTATGGCTACACCTTC
>-|-|TRBV6-2/TRBV6-3|TRBJ1-5
CASSPVGTNQPQHF
TGTGCCAGCAGCCCTGTGGGGACTAATCAGCCCCAGCATTTT
>-|TRBD2|TRBV5-1|TRBJ2-5
CASSLPRWGPGRGEETQYF
TGCGCCAGCAGCTTGCCTCGATGGGGGCCCGGGAGGGGTGAGGAGACCCAGTACTTC
>once|-|TRBV19|TRBJ1-4
CASSFAGVQKLFF
TGTGCCAGTAGTTTCGCCGGAGTTCAAAAACTGTTTTTT
>-|-|TRBV5-1|TRBJ2-2
CASSSQGTPTGELFF
TGCGCCAGCAGCTCACAGGGGACTCCCACCGGGGAGCTGTTTTTT
>-|TRBD1|TRBV28|TRBJ2-7
CASSSSGTGTPYEQYF
TGTGCCAGCAGTTCCTCCGGGACAGGGACCCCCTACGAGCAGTACTTC
>-|-|TRBV2|TRBJ1-6
CASGQTSNSPLHF
TGTGCCAGCGGGCAGACGTCCAATTCACCCCTCCACTTT
>-|-|TRBV18|TRBJ2-1
CASSPLFDEQFF
TGTGCCAGCTCACCACTTTTCGATGAGCAGTTCTTC
>-|TRBD1|TRBV6-5|TRBJ1-2
CASSYGTGTGYTF
TGTGCCAGCAGTTACGGGACAGGGACAGGCTACACCTTC
>-|TRBD1|TRBV7-9|TRBJ2-3
CASSPINRDRGGDTQYF
TGTGCCAGCAGCCCCATTAATCGGGACAGGGGAGGAGATACGCAGTATTTT
>once|-|TRBV4-3|TRBJ2-1
CASSQELLGSEQFF
TGCGCCAGCAGCCAAGAGCTTCTAGGGAGTGAGCAGTTCTTC
>-|TRBD2|TRBV7-2|TRBJ2-3
CASSFTGTSGMTDTQYF
TGTGCCAGCAGCTTCACCGGGACTAGCGGGATGACAGATACGCAGTATTTT
>-|TRBD1|TRBV27|TRBJ1-5
CASSPGQGGARAQHF
TGTGCCAGCAGTCCGGGACAGGGTGGAGCCCGGGCCCAGCATTTT
>-|TRBD1|TRBV18|TRBJ2-4
CASSPGQGAGGIQYF
TGTGCCAGCTCACCGGGACAGGGGGCCGGTGGCATTCAGTACTTC
>once|-|TRBV21-1|TRBJ1-2
CASNLSDGYTF
TGTGCCAGCAACCTAAGCGATGGCTACACCTTC
>once|TRBD2|TRBV7-2|TRBJ2-1
CASSYRTSFDEQFF
TGTGCCAGCAGCTATAGGACTAGTTTCGATGAGCAGTTCTTC
>-|-|TRBV12-3/TRBV12-4|TRBJ2-3
CASRESTDTQYF
TGTGCCAGCAGGGAGAGCACAGATACGCAGTATTTT
>-|-|TRBV18|TRBJ1-1
CASSPSTQANTEAFF
TGTGCCAGCTCACCATCCACACAGGCGAACACTGAAGCTTTCTTT
>-|TRBD1|TRBV7-8|TRBJ1-6
CASSLETGGWSPLHF
TGTGCCAGCAGCTTAGAAACAGGGGGTTGGTCACCCCTCCACTTT
>-|TRBD1|TRBV11-2|TRBJ1-1
CASSAYRGRNTEAFF
TGTGCCAGCAGCGCATACAGGGGCAGGAACACTGAAGCTTTCTTT
>-|-|TRBV7-9|TRBJ2-7
CASSSNTDSREQYF
TGTGCCAGCAGCTCTAACACAGACAGCCGCGAGCAGTACTTC
>-|TRBD1|TRBV28|TRBJ2-5
CASSLYSGTGLPSGKETQYF
TGTGCCAGCAGTTTGTACTCCGGGACAGGGTTGCCTAGCGGTAAAGAGACCCAGTACTTC
>-|-|TRBV4-3|TRBJ1-1
CASSQGRTGGSTEAFF
TGCGCCAGCAGCCAAGGGCGGACGGGGGGGAGCACTGAAGCTTTCTTT
>few|TRBD2|TRBV19|TRBJ2-5
CASSSSGRAKDGETQYF
TGTGCCAGTAGTTCTAGCGGGAGGGCCAAAGACGGAGAGACCCAGTACTTC
>-|TRBD2|TRBV19|TRBJ2-1
CASSATSERYNEQFF
TGTGCCAGTAGCGCAACTAGCGAACGATACAATGAGCAGTTCTTC
>-|-|TRBV6-6|TRBJ2-3
CASSFPWGGDTQYF
TGTGCCAGCAGTTTCCCCTGGGGAGGAGATACGCAGTATTTT
>few|-|TRBV9|TRBJ1-5
CASSDDRYSNQPQHF
TGTGCCAGCAGCGACGACAGGTATAGCAATCAGCCCCAGCATTTT
>-|-|TRBV7-8|TRBJ1-1
CASSLEYLLTEAFF
TGTGCCAGCAGCTTAGAATACTTATTGACTGAAGCTTTCTTT
>-|-|TRBV28|TRBJ1-1
CASSLGTRGNTEAFF
TGTGCCAGCAGTTTAGGGACAAGGGGGAACACTGAAGCTTTCTTT
>once|-|TRBV28|TRBJ1-5
CASSLFPPAQHF
TGTGCCAGCAGTTTATTCCCTCCGGCCCAGCATTTT
>-|-|TRBV6-5|TRBJ1-1
CASRYPSSGMHEAFF
TGTGCCAGCAGATACCCCTCATCGGGGATGCATGAAGCTTTCTTT
>few|-|TRBV13|TRBJ1-3
CASSLVGSTIYF
TGTGCCAGCAGCTTAGTCGGGAGTACCATATATTTT
>-|TRBD2|TRBV28|TRBJ2-1
CASSSFPGGWDEQFF
TGTGCCAGCAGCTCCTTTCCCGGGGGGTGGGATGAGCAGTTCTTC
>-|-|TRBV15|TRBJ2-7
CATSRPWGDEQYF
TGTGCCACCAGCAGACCCTGGGGCGACGAGCAGTACTTC
>-|-|TRBV2|TRBJ1-5
CASRGVSNQPQHF
TGTGCCAGCAGAGGGGTAAGCAATCAGCCCCAGCATTTT
>-|TRBD2|TRBV7-2|TRBJ2-1
CASSPRSGRGGEQFF
TGTGCCAGCAGCCCAAGGAGCGGGAGGGGGGGTGAGCAGTTCTTC
>-|TRBD1|TRBV7-2|TRBJ1-2
CASSFRGLSGYTF
TGTGCCAGCAGCTTCAGGGGGCTCTCTGGCTACACCTTC
>-|-|TRBV2|TRBJ2-2
CASRLESGTGELFF
TGTGCCAGCAGGCTGGAGTCGGGCACCGGGGAGCTGTTTTTT
>-|-|TRBV30|TRBJ1-2
CACRGFRGYTF
TGTGCCTGCAGGGGATTTCGTGGCTACACCTTC